The present TCR beta chain was sequenced within a study of blood T cell repertoires in COVID-19. Germline V gives CDR1 SGHTA, CDR2 FQGNSA. This CDR3 spans 14 amino acids. V was pared by 5 bases and J by 7 bases, with 6 bases of the junction left unmatched. Clones were sequenced by immunoSEQ multiplex PCR, and TCRdb holds only the in-frame ones, with some missing. Of about 310,000 clones listed, around nine tenths are singletons. Sequencing was done on a sample of peripheral blood. The V call is TRBV7-2, the J call TRBJ2-7; 12 bases map to TRBD2. The source of this sequence is a man aged 65 to 85 with acute or convalescent COVID-19. The CDR3 region has the DNA TGTGCCAGCAGCCCGGGGCTAGCGGGAGGGGAGCAGTACTTC. Amino acid sequence: CASSPGLAGGEQYF.